The rows below give T cell receptor beta chains drawn from one sample of a study of blood T cells in healthy people across ages. A single record per CDR3 protein comes from TCRdb applying MiXCR to the 5' RACE reads. The sample lists 650,000 to 700,000 distinct CDR3 sequences; under 65% were seen once. Sequenced input: blood. The receptors here all came from a woman aged 80 or over in good health. The CDR3 runs from the conserved cysteine through the conserved F or W. A D gene is named only where the DNA matches it firmly. Not every row has a clone size; where given, it reads once, few, many or a size class.

abundance	j_gene	d_gene	v_gene	CDR3nt	CDR3aa
.	TRBJ2-1	.	TRBV29-1	TGCAGCGTTGCCGGGGCCAGCCGATTCAATGAGCAGTTCTTC	CSVAGASRFNEQFF
.	TRBJ1-5	.	TRBV4-3	TGCGCCAGCCCTCCCCAGGAGGAGCCCCAGCATTTT	CASPPQEEPQHF
.	TRBJ1-1	.	TRBV7-9	TGTGCCAGCAGCTTAGGACGTGAAGCTTTCTTT	CASSLGREAFF
.	TRBJ1-2	.	TRBV30	TGTGCCTGGAGTGTGGGTTTACATTCCTATGGCTACACCTTC	CAWSVGLHSYGYTF
.	TRBJ2-5	.	TRBV30	TGTGCCTGGAGTGTACGATTGGGAGAGCAGTACTTC	CAWSVRLGEQYF
.	TRBJ2-1	.	TRBV11-1	TGTGCCAGCAGCTTAGGTGCAGGGATGGTCAATGAGCAGTTCTTC	CASSLGAGMVNEQFF
.	TRBJ1-2	.	TRBV20-1	TGCAGTGCTAGAGATCTCCGAAAATGGTATGGCTACACCTTC	CSARDLRKWYGYTF
.	TRBJ2-7	TRBD2	TRBV11-2	TGTGCCAGCAGCTCGACTAGCGGGAGCCCCCGCTCCTACGAGCAGTACTTC	CASSSTSGSPRSYEQYF
many	TRBJ1-2	.	TRBV6-5	TGTGCCAGCAGTTACCGTCGGGACAACTATGGCTACACCTTC	CASSYRRDNYGYTF
few	TRBJ1-2	TRBD1	TRBV12-3/TRBV12-4	TGTGCCAGCAGCTCCAACAGGGGAGGGGATGGCTACACCTTC	CASSSNRGGDGYTF
once	TRBJ2-1	.	TRBV29-1	TGCAGCGTTGAATTGAATATCTACAATGAGCAGTTCTTC	CSVELNIYNEQFF
.	TRBJ1-5	.	TRBV27	TGTGCCCGGATCAAGACCCGTTATAGCAATCAGCCCCAGCATTTT	CARIKTRYSNQPQHF
many	TRBJ2-3	TRBD2	TRBV7-2	TGTGCCAGCAGCCGGGGGGGTTCAGATACGCAGTATTTT	CASSRGGSDTQYF
.	TRBJ2-5	.	TRBV12-3/TRBV12-4	TGTGCCAGCAGTGCATTGTACCAAGAGACCCAGTACTTC	CASSALYQETQYF
few	TRBJ2-3	.	TRBV11-2	TGTGCCAGCAGCTTAGAATGGGGGGGCACAGATACGCAGTATTTT	CASSLEWGGTDTQYF
many	TRBJ2-1	.	TRBV5-6	TGTGCCAGCAGCGCAGGACTTTACAATGAGCAGTTCTTC	CASSAGLYNEQFF
many	TRBJ1-2	TRBD1	TRBV12-3/TRBV12-4	TGTGCCAGCAGTTCTCCCAACAGGGGCTACTATGGCTACACCTTC	CASSSPNRGYYGYTF
few	TRBJ2-3	.	TRBV12-3/TRBV12-4	TGTGCCAGCAGTTTCGACCGGGACACAGATACGCAGTATTTT	CASSFDRDTDTQYF
many	TRBJ2-1	.	TRBV10-3	TGTGCCACCCGGGACCGAGGCGGCAATGAGCAGTTCTTC	CATRDRGGNEQFF
many	TRBJ1-1	TRBD1	TRBV12-3/TRBV12-4	TGTGCCAGCAGTCCCGACAGGGGGCGAGGAACTGAAGCTTTCTTT	CASSPDRGRGTEAFF
many	TRBJ2-7	.	TRBV27	TGTGCCAGCAGTCCGCGAGATCGGGCGAAATCCTACGAGCAGTACTTC	CASSPRDRAKSYEQYF
.	TRBJ2-3	TRBD1	TRBV4-1	TGCGCCAGCAGCCCCGGCGCCAGGGGGAGCACAGATACGCAGTATTTT	CASSPGARGSTDTQYF
.	TRBJ2-7	.	TRBV3-1	TGTGCCAGCTTGGGTACAGGTTTCCCCCACGAGCAGTACTTC	CASLGTGFPHEQYF
.	TRBJ1-1	.	TRBV6-2/TRBV6-3	TGTGCCAGCAGTTACTCGAAGGTATTAACTGAAGCTTTCTTT	CASSYSKVLTEAFF
many	TRBJ2-7	TRBD2	TRBV2	TGTGCCAGCAGTCGTAGCGGGGTTTCCTACGAGCAGTACTTC	CASSRSGVSYEQYF
.	TRBJ2-3	.	TRBV18	TGTGCCAGCTCACCAAGGAGGGAAATAGATACGCAGTATTTT	CASSPRREIDTQYF
.	TRBJ2-1	TRBD2	TRBV20-1	TGCAGTGCCATGAACCGGGGACTACCGAGCTCCTACAATGAGCAGTTCTTC	CSAMNRGLPSSYNEQFF
many	TRBJ2-5	.	TRBV20-1	TGCAGTGCTAGTGGCCAGACCCAAGAGACCCAGTACTTC	CSASGQTQETQYF
once	TRBJ1-1	.	TRBV16	TGTGCCAGCTTCAAAACGGCGGACACTGAAGCTTTCTTT	CASFKTADTEAFF
.	TRBJ2-7	TRBD2	TRBV7-2	TGTGCCAGCAGCCTGAGCGGGGGGGGAATAAGCGAGCAGTACTTC	CASSLSGGGISEQYF
many	TRBJ2-1	TRBD2	TRBV7-9	TGTGCCAGCAGCCCTAAGGCTAGCGGGTTCAATGAGCAGTTCTTC	CASSPKASGFNEQFF
many	TRBJ1-5	.	TRBV7-2	TGTGCCAGCAGCTTGTTCGGCCAGGGCAATCAGCCCCAGCATTTT	CASSLFGQGNQPQHF
.	TRBJ2-1	TRBD1	TRBV7-9	TGTGCCAGCAGCTTTGGACAGGGTGGTGGCAATGAGCAGTTCTTC	CASSFGQGGGNEQFF
once	TRBJ2-2	TRBD2	TRBV6-5	TGTGCCACCCTAGCGGGAGTAACCGGGGAGCTGTTTTTT	CATLAGVTGELFF
many	TRBJ2-1	.	TRBV6-1	TGTGCCAGCCCGAGTGACCTCGAGACAAGGGTGGTCGGGTTACTCTACAATGAGCAGTTCTTC	CASPSDLETRVVGLLYNEQFF
.	TRBJ2-7	TRBD2	TRBV13	TGTGCCAGCAGCTTATGGGGGACTAGCTCCTACGAGCAGTACTTC	CASSLWGTSSYEQYF
.	TRBJ2-3	.	TRBV24-1	TGTGCCACCAGTGATGGGTTTGCAGATACGCAGTATTTT	CATSDGFADTQYF
.	TRBJ2-7	TRBD1	TRBV2	TGTGCCAGCAGGGCCGGGACAGGGCCCTACGAGCAGTACTTC	CASRAGTGPYEQYF
.	TRBJ2-6	.	TRBV29-1	TGCAGCGCCCGGCCGTCCGGGGCCAACGTCCTGACTTTC	CSARPSGANVLTF
few	TRBJ2-7	.	TRBV7-2	TGTGCCAGCAGCTTAAACTCGCCGCGCCCCTACAATGAGCAGTACTTC	CASSLNSPRPYNEQYF
.	TRBJ2-2	.	TRBV10-3	TGTGCCATCAGCGCCAGGGAGACCGGGGAGCTGTTTTTT	CAISARETGELFF
.	TRBJ2-2	TRBD2	TRBV12-3/TRBV12-4	TGTGCCAGCACCTACCAGCGGGGGGGCCTCGACGGGGAGCTGTTTTTT	CASTYQRGGLDGELFF
.	TRBJ2-5	TRBD1	TRBV7-2	TGTGCCAGCAGCGTGGGACAGGGAAAAGAGACCCAGTACTTC	CASSVGQGKETQYF
many	TRBJ1-2	.	TRBV24-1	TGTGCCACCAGTGATTCGTCATCTCGACGGGAGGTTGACTATGGCTACACCTTC	CATSDSSSRREVDYGYTF
.	TRBJ2-2	TRBD1	TRBV20-1	TGCAGTGCTCAGCCCCGGGACAGGGTCTTTAAGGAGCTGTTTTTT	CSAQPRDRVFKELFF
few	TRBJ1-5	.	TRBV27	TGTGCCAGCGGTATCGGGGAGGATCAGCCCCAGCATTTT	CASGIGEDQPQHF
.	TRBJ2-1	.	TRBV7-8	TGTGCCAGCAGCACCGGGTCCCTTTACAATGAGCAGTTCTTC	CASSTGSLYNEQFF
many	TRBJ1-6	.	TRBV20-1	TGCAGTGCTAGAGCCGGGATCCTTAATTCACCCCTCCACTTT	CSARAGILNSPLHF
few	TRBJ2-7	TRBD2	TRBV20-1	TGCAGTGCTAGAGATCGGGGGAGGTTAGCGGGACTCTACGAGCAGTACTTC	CSARDRGRLAGLYEQYF